The rows below give T cell receptor beta chains drawn from one sample of a study of response to subunit inactivated influenza vaccine. TCRdb analysed the RT-PCR reads with MiXCR anew, one entry per CDR3 protein. The sample records some 520,000 distinct CDR3 sequences, 16% being singletons. This material consisted of CD4+ T cells sorted from PBMCs, taken approximately 25 months after vaccination. These receptors came from a man aged 45 to 75 who received an inactivated influenza vaccine. The CDR3 runs from the conserved cysteine through the conserved F or W. A D gene is named only where the DNA matches it firmly. Only part of the rows carry a size: once, few, many, or a class if the clone is expanded.

V,size,J,D,DNA,CDR3
TRBV7-2,-,TRBJ2-3,TRBD2,TGTGCCAGCAGCTTATTTAGGCGGGGGGGGGCCACAGATACGCAGTATTTT,CASSLFRRGGATDTQYF
TRBV12-3/TRBV12-4,few,TRBJ2-2,TRBD2,TGTGCCAGCAACTTAGCGGGGGGGCTTTCCGGGGAGCTGTTTTTT,CASNLAGGLSGELFF
TRBV14,few,TRBJ2-2,TRBD1,TGTGCCAGCAGCCCAGACGATTGGACAGGGGGCACCGGGGAGCTGTTTTTT,CASSPDDWTGGTGELFF
TRBV24-1,few,TRBJ2-3,TRBD2,TGTGCCACCAGTGACCCCTGGGACTACGAAGGGTACACAGATACGCAGTATTTT,CATSDPWDYEGYTDTQYF
TRBV4-2,few,TRBJ2-3,TRBD2,TGTGCCAGCAGCCAAATGGGGGCTAGCGGGGGCACAGATACGCAGTATTTT,CASSQMGASGGTDTQYF
TRBV12-3/TRBV12-4,-,TRBJ2-2,-,TGTGCCAGCAGTTTAGTGGGGGCCTCGGCCGGGGAGCTGTTTTTT,CASSLVGASAGELFF
TRBV11-2,-,TRBJ2-3,TRBD1,TGTGCCAGCAGCTCGGGCCCACAGAGGGGGCTCGGCACAGATACGCAGTATTTT,CASSSGPQRGLGTDTQYF
TRBV20-1,few,TRBJ1-2,TRBD1,TGCAGTGCTCCCGGACAGGGTTATGGCTACACCTTC,CSAPGQGYGYTF
TRBV27,-,TRBJ2-4,-,TGTGCCAGCAGCCGCCGGGCCCCGCCTGAAAACATTCAGTACTTC,CASSRRAPPENIQYF
TRBV2,-,TRBJ2-2,TRBD2,TGTGCCAGCAGTGAAGGGAGACTAGCGGGAGTTACCGGGGAGCTGTTTTTT,CASSEGRLAGVTGELFF
TRBV11-1,-,TRBJ2-1,TRBD2,TGTGCCAGCAGCCCAACTGGGCGGGGGAGTGAGCAGTTCTTC,CASSPTGRGSEQFF
TRBV7-2,-,TRBJ2-3,-,TGTGCCAGCAGCTTTCAGGTGGAGGATACGCAGTATTTT,CASSFQVEDTQYF
TRBV3-1,few,TRBJ1-2,-,TGTGCCAGCAGCCAAGCGCTCCGCGGCTACACCTTC,CASSQALRGYTF
TRBV2,few,TRBJ2-7,TRBD1,TGTGCCAGCAGTCGGACAGGATCTCACTACGAGCAGTACTTC,CASSRTGSHYEQYF
TRBV5-1,many,TRBJ2-1,TRBD2,TGCGCCAGCAGCTTTAGCGGGTCCTACAATGAGCAGTTCTTC,CASSFSGSYNEQFF
TRBV20-1,few,TRBJ1-1,TRBD1,TGCAGTGCTCGACAGGGGGGGGCGAACACTGAAGCTTTCTTT,CSARQGGANTEAFF
TRBV11-2,-,TRBJ2-7,TRBD2,TGTGCCAGCAGCTTAGGAGGAGCGGGAGGGGGCAGTCGGTCCTACGAGCAGTACTTC,CASSLGGAGGGSRSYEQYF
TRBV4-2,many,TRBJ2-5,TRBD2,TGTGCCAGCAGCCAAGATTGGGCCGGGGGGTCCTCATTAGAGACCCAGTACTTC,CASSQDWAGGSSLETQYF
TRBV20-1,many,TRBJ2-1,-,TGCAGTGCTAGTCGTGGGGGCGGCTACAATGAGCAGTTCTTC,CSASRGGGYNEQFF
TRBV10-3,-,TRBJ2-3,-,TGTGCCATCAGTGGGATATCTAGCACAGATACGCAGTATTTT,CAISGISSTDTQYF